The T cell receptor beta chain described here comes from a study of blood T cell repertoires in COVID-19. Background on the study: Acute and convalescent COVID-19 samples came from the United States, Italy and Spain. Nucleic acid was either cDNA or gDNA, and it came from T cells, B-cell-depleted T cells, or PBMCs.

The germline V and J ends were trimmed by 2 bases and 5 bases, with 6 bases remaining between them. The CDR3 is 12 amino acids. Clones were read by immunoSEQ multiplex PCR, and TCRdb kept only the in-frame ones, dropping some. The sample consists of some 460,000 clones, around nine tenths of them appearing once. The chain couples TRBV12-3 or TRBV12-4 to TRBJ1-1; D not resolved. Sample: peripheral blood. The source is a woman younger than 45 with acute or convalescent COVID-19. The CDR3 is CASSLPGTEAFF. The CDR3 DNA sequence: TGTGCCAGCAGTTTACCGGGAACTGAAGCTTTCTTT.